The text below deals with one T cell receptor beta chain. Its antigen is unidentified. This record belongs to a study of T cell responses to AZD1222 COVID-19 vaccine. Study-wide results and limits: Repertoires were collected only later (after the peak T cell response had occurred).

Sequenced by immunoSEQ multiplex PCR; TCRdb stores in-frame clones only, minus some. The sample consists of approximately 84,000 clones, 80% to 90% of them appearing once. Trimming left V 0 bases short and J 2 bases short, with 6 bases between. Per the germline V gene, CDR1 is SGHDT and CDR2 is YYEEEE. The CDR3 loop spans 14 amino acids. The starting material was peripheral blood, obtained 28 days after the second AZD1222 dose. This sequence joins TRBV5-6 and TRBJ1-5, with a tentative D call TRBD1 (5 bases). The receptor's source is an adult who received the AZD1222 COVID-19 vaccine. The CDR3 sequence: CASSLVGGNQPQHF. In nucleotides, the CDR3 is TGTGCCAGCAGCTTGGTGGGGGGCAATCAGCCCCAGCATTTT.